Listed here is a single T cell receptor beta chain. The antigen remains unidentified. The sample originates from a study of shared clonotypes between healthy human individuals. Study conclusions and caveats: It was the non-shared clonotypes that had lower generation probabilities than clonotypes shared by all four donors.

Sequenced by immunoSEQ multiplex PCR; TCRdb stores in-frame clones only, minus some. The table includes some 1 million clones, around four fifths detected once. Every contributor of samples was a Caucasian grown-up residing in Nashville, Tennessee. This sequence was found in a man between 18 and 29 years old in good health. The source material was memory CD4+ T cells sorted from blood. Described subset: CD45RA-negative fraction.

This CDR3 reads CASSSRQGAGELFF. The CDR3, as DNA: TGTGCCAGCAGCTCTAGACAGGGGGCCGGGGAGCTGTTTTTT. The rearrangement links TRBV7-2 to TRBJ2-2; 9 nucleotides align to TRBD1. The V segment lost 4 bases and the J segment 6 bases; nucleotides outside the gene matches: 3. The CDR3 has 14 amino acids. The V gene's germline CDR1 is SGHTA and CDR2 FQGNSA.